These T cell receptor beta chains were read from a single sample in a study of shared clonotypes between healthy human individuals. Sequencing used immunoSEQ multiplex PCR; TCRdb keeps in-frame clones, though not all of them. The table records around 2.1 million clones, roughly 91% of them present only once. Sequenced: naive CD8+ T cells from PBMCs. The receptor set was obtained from a man between 18 and 29 years old in good health. Some clones in this sample may be carry-over from other donors' samples. Both conserved end residues are part of each CDR3. D genes are given only for firm matches. Clone sizes are given selectively: once, few, many, or a class where the clone is expanded.

-	-	TRBV5-1	TRBJ2-3	TGCGCCAGCAGCCCCCGGACTAACACAGATACGCAGTATTTT	CASSPRTNTDTQYF
-	once	TRBV29-1	TRBJ2-3	TGCAGCGTTGAAGCAACATACTATACGCAGTATTTT	CSVEATYYTQYF
-	once	TRBV27	TRBJ2-2	TGTGCCAGCAGGGCCTCCAGTCCCTCCGGGGAGCTGTTTTTT	CASRASSPSGELFF
-	few	TRBV10-1	TRBJ1-1	TGCGCCAGCAGTGATCGGAACACTGAAGCTTTCTTT	CASSDRNTEAFF
TRBD2	-	TRBV13	TRBJ2-1	TGTGCCAGCAGCCCCCGGGACTACTACAATGAGCAGTTCTTC	CASSPRDYYNEQFF
TRBD1	-	TRBV10-3	TRBJ2-3	TGTGCCATCAGTGAGTTGGGGACAGCAATTAATACGCAGTATTTT	CAISELGTAINTQYF
-	-	TRBV6-6	TRBJ1-1	TGTGCCAGCCCCGGGATCCAGGACACTGAAGCTTTCTTT	CASPGIQDTEAFF
-	-	TRBV28	TRBJ2-2	TGTGCCAGCAGTTTATCGGGGAGCGCCGGGGAGCTGTTTTTT	CASSLSGSAGELFF
TRBD1	-	TRBV28	TRBJ1-5	TGTGCCAGCACCCCCCCAGGGGGATGGAATCAGCCCCAGCATTTT	CASTPPGGWNQPQHF
TRBD1	once	TRBV19	TRBJ2-7	TGTGCCAGCGCTCAGCGGACAGGAACCTACGAGCAGTACTTC	CASAQRTGTYEQYF
-	-	TRBV27	TRBJ2-7	TGTGCCAGCAGTACCCTGACAGGATTCGAAGCCTACGAGCAGTACTTC	CASSTLTGFEAYEQYF
TRBD2	-	TRBV23-1	TRBJ2-1	TGCGCCAGCAGTCAGGGGCTACGAGCGGGACGGTCCCATGAGCAGTTCTTC	CASSQGLRAGRSHEQFF
TRBD2	-	TRBV9	TRBJ2-3	TGTGCCAGCAGCGTAGGGCTAGCGGGAATCACAGATACGCAGTATTTT	CASSVGLAGITDTQYF
-	-	TRBV9	TRBJ1-3	TGTGCCAGCAGCCGAGGTGGGCACGGAAACACCATATATTTT	CASSRGGHGNTIYF
-	-	TRBV10-3	TRBJ2-5	TGTGCCATCAGTGCAGGGCAGGGCGAAGAGACCCAGTACTTC	CAISAGQGEETQYF
TRBD1	-	TRBV10-3	TRBJ2-2	TGTGCCATCACCCAGACAGGGACCGGGGAGCTGTTTTTT	CAITQTGTGELFF
TRBD2	-	TRBV7-9	TRBJ2-3	TGTGCCAGCAGCTTAGTGCTAGCGGGGCAAGATACGCAGTATTTT	CASSLVLAGQDTQYF
TRBD1	-	TRBV27	TRBJ1-5	TGTGCCAGCAGTCCCCTTCGGACAGGGGTACGATATCAGCCCCAGCATTTT	CASSPLRTGVRYQPQHF
TRBD2	-	TRBV19	TRBJ2-2	TGTGCCAGTAGTGAGGGAGGGCCCATCGGGGAGCTGTTTTTT	CASSEGGPIGELFF
-	once	TRBV10-1	TRBJ2-2	TGCGCCAGCACGGGACCCGGACTCGACGGGGAGCTGTTTTTT	CASTGPGLDGELFF
TRBD2	-	TRBV11-2	TRBJ2-1	TGTGCCAGCAGCTTAGGACTAGCGGGGACCTACAATGAGCAGTTCTTC	CASSLGLAGTYNEQFF
TRBD1	-	TRBV5-4	TRBJ2-3	TGTGCCAGCAGCTTAAAGGAGGACAGGGGGGATACGCAGTATTTT	CASSLKEDRGDTQYF
-	-	TRBV11-2	TRBJ2-1	TGTGCCAGCAGCTTAGACAGGAATGAGCAGTTCTTC	CASSLDRNEQFF